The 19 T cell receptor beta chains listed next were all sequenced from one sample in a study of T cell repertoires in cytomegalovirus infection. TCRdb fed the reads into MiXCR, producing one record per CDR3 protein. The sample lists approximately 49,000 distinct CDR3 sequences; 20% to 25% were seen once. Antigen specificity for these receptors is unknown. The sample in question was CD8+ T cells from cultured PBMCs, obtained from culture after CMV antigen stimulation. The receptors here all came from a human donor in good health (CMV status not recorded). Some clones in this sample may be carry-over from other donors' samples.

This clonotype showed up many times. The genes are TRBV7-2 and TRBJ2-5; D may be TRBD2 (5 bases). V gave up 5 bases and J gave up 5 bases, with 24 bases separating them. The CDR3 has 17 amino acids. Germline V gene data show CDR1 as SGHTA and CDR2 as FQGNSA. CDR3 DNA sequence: TGTGCCAGCAGCCTCCTTCCAAGAGGACGGGAAGGGGAGACCCAGTACTTC. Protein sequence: CASSLLPRGREGETQYF.

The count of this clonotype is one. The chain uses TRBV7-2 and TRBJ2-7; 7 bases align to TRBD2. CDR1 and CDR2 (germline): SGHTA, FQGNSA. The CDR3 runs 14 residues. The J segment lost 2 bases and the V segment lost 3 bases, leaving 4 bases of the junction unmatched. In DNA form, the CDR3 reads TGTGCCAGCAGCTTGACTAGCTCAGCCTACGAGCAGTACTTC. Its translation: CASSLTSSAYEQYF. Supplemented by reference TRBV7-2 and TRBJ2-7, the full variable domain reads GAGVSQSPSNKVTEKGKDVELRCDPISGHTALYWYRQSLGQGLEFLIYFQGNSAPDKSGLPSDRFSAERTGGSVSTLTIQRTQQEDSAVYLCASSLTSSAYEQYFGPGTRLTVT.

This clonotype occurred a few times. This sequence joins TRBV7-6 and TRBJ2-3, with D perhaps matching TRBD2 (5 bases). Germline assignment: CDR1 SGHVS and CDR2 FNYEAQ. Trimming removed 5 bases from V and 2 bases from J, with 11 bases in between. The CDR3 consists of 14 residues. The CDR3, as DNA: TGTGCCAGCAGCCCCCGGACTGACACAGATACGCAGTATTTT. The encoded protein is CASSPRTDTDTQYF.

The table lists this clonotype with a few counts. CDR3 bases: TGTGCCAGCGGGGCCAGGGGAGCTTCCTACGAGCAGTACTTC. Protein product: CASGARGASYEQYF. The chain uses TRBV5-6 and TRBJ2-7; tentatively, D is TRBD1 (6 bases). Germline lookup yields CDR1 SGHDT and CDR2 YYEEEE. This CDR3 has 14 amino acids. Trimming shortened V by 7 bases and J by 1 base, and 15 bases separated the two germline ends.

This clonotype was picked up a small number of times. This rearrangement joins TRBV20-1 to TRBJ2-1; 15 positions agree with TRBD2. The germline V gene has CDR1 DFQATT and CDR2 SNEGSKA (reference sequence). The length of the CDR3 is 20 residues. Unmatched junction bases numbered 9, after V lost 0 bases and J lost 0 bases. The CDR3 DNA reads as TGCAGTGCTAGAGAAGTTGGGTCGGGACTAGCGGGGGGCTCCTACAATGAGCAGTTCTTC. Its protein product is CSAREVGSGLAGGSYNEQFF.

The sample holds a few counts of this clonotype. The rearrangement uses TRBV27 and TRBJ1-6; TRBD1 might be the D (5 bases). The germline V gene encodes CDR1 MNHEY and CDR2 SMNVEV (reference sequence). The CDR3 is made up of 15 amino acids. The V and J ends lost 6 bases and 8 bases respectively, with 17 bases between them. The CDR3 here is CASRNQGVWDSPLHF. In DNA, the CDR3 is TGTGCCAGCAGAAACCAGGGAGTTTGGGATTCACCCCTCCACTTT.

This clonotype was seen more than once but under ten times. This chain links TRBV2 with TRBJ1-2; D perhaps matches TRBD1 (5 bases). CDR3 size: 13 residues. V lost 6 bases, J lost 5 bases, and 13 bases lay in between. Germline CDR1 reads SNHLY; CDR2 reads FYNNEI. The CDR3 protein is CASSPRGVYGYTF. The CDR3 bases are TGTGCCAGCAGCCCTAGGGGCGTTTATGGCTACACCTTC.

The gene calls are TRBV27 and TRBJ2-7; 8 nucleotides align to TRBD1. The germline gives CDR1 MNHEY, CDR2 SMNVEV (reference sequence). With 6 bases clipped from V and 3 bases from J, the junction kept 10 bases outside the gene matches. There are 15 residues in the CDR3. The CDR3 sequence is CASSPDRVVIYEQYF. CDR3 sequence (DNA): TGTGCCAGCAGCCCGGACAGGGTAGTAATCTACGAGCAGTACTTC.

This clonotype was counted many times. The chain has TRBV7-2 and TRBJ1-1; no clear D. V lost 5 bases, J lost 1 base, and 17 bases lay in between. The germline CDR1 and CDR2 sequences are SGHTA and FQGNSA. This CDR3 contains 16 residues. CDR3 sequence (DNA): TGTGCCAGCAGCAAAGACACAAAATCATGGAACACTGAAGCTTTCTTT. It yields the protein CASSKDTKSWNTEAFF. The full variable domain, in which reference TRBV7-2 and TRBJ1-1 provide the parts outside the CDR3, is GAGVSQSPSNKVTEKGKDVELRCDPISGHTALYWYRQSLGQGLEFLIYFQGNSAPDKSGLPSDRFSAERTGGSVSTLTIQRTQQEDSAVYLCASSKDTKSWNTEAFFGQGTRLTVV.

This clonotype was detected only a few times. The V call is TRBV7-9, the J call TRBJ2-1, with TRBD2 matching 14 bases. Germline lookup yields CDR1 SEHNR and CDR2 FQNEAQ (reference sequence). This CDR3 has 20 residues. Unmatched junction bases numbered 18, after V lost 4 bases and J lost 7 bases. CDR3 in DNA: TGTGCCAGCAGCTCGCCCGTGACTAGCGGGAGGGCCACGCCGGGGAATGAGCAGTTCTTC. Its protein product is CASSSPVTSGRATPGNEQFF. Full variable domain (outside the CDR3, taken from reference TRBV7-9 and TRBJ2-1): DTGVSQNPRHKITKRGQNVTFRCDPISEHNRLYWYRQTLGQGPEFLTYFQNEAQLEKSRLLSDRFSAERPKGSFSTLEIQRTEQGDSAMYLCASSSPVTSGRATPGNEQFFGPGTRLTVL.

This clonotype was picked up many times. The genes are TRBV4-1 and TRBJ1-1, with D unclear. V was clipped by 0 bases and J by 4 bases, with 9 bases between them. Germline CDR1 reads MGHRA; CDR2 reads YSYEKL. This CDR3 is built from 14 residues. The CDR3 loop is CASSQDLWGTEAFF. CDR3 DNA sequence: TGCGCCAGCAGCCAAGATTTGTGGGGCACTGAAGCTTTCTTT.

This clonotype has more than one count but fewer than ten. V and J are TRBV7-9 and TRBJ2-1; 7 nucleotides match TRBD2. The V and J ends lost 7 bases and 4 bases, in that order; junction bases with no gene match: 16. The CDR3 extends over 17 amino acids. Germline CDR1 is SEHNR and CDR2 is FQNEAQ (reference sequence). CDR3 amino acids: CASIPTRVSGTYNEQFF. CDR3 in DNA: TGTGCCAGCATCCCGACTCGGGTGAGCGGGACTTACAATGAGCAGTTCTTC. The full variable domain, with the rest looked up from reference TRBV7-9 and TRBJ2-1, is DTGVSQNPRHKITKRGQNVTFRCDPISEHNRLYWYRQTLGQGPEFLTYFQNEAQLEKSRLLSDRFSAERPKGSFSTLEIQRTEQGDSAMYLCASIPTRVSGTYNEQFFGPGTRLTVL.

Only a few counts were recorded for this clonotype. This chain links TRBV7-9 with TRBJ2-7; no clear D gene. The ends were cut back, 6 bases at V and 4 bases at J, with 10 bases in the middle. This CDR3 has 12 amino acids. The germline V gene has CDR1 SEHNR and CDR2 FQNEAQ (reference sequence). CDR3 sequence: CASSLRVYEQYF. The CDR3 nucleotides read TGTGCCAGCAGTTTAAGAGTTTACGAGCAGTACTTC.

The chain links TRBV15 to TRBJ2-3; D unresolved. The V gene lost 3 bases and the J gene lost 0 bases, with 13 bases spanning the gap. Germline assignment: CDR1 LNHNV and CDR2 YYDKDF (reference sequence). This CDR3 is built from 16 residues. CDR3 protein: CATSSPQVSSTDTQYF. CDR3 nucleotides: TGTGCCACCAGCAGTCCTCAAGTGTCTAGCACAGATACGCAGTATTTT. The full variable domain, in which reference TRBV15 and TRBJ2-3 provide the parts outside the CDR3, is DAMVIQNPRYQVTQFGKPVTLSCSQTLNHNVMYWYQQKSSQAPKLLFHYYDKDFNNEADTPDNFQSRRPNTSFCFLDIRSPGLGDTAMYLCATSSPQVSSTDTQYFGPGTRLTVL.

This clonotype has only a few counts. CDR3 protein: CASSVAPGRGGTTEAFF. The CDR3, as DNA: TGTGCCAGCAGCGTAGCCCCCGGGCGGGGAGGGACTACTGAAGCTTTCTTT. This rearrangement joins TRBV9 to TRBJ1-1; possible D gene TRBD1, 5 bases. The CDR3 runs 17 residues. Trimming cost V 0 bases and J 5 bases, with 20 bases left between them. Germline lookup yields CDR1 SGDLS and CDR2 YYNGEE.

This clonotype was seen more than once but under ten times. CDR3 residues: CASSSSGTYYGYTF. In DNA, the CDR3 is TGTGCCAGCAGTTCTTCCGGGACGTACTATGGCTACACCTTC. The chain combines TRBV11-1 with TRBJ1-2; maybe TRBD1 (5 bases). With 6 bases removed from V and 3 bases from J, the gap between germline ends came to 14 bases. The germline CDR1 and CDR2 sequences are SGHAT and FQDESV (reference sequence). CDR3 length: 14 residues.

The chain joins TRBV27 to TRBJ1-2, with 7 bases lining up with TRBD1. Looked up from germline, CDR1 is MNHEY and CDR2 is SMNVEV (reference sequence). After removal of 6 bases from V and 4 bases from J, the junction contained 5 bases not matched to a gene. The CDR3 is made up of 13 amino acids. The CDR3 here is CASSDGQAYGYTF. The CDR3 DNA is TGTGCCAGCAGCGATGGACAGGCCTATGGCTACACCTTC.

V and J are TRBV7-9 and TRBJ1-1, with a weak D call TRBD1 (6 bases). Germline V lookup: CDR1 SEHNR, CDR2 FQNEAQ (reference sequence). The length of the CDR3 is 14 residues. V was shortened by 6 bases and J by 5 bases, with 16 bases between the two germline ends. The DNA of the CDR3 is TGTGCCAGCAGTTTTACCCAGGGGCTGACTGAAGCTTTCTTT. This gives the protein CASSFTQGLTEAFF.

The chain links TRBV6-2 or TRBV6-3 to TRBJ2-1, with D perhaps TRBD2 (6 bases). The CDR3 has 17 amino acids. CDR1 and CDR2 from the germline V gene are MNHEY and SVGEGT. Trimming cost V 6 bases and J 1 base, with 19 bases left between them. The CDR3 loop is CASSPGRRSPSYNEQFF. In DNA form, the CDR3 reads TGTGCCAGCAGCCCAGGGAGGAGAAGCCCATCCTACAATGAGCAGTTCTTC.